The source of this T cell receptor beta chain is a study of CD8 T cells in ankylosing spondylitis. Whole-study results and caveats: Made up of about eight highly homologous variants, a TCR beta motif appeared characteristic of ankylosing spondylitis blood. Clones linked with disease were CD8+ and fairly uncommon in the peripheral blood.

The CDR3 loop spans 15 amino acids. V was clipped by 4 bases and J by 5 bases; unmatched bases: 9. In germline, CDR1 is DFQATT, CDR2 SNEGSKA (reference sequence). This clonotype appeared a few times. Its target is unknown. With molecular barcodes, quantitative 5'-RACE was used to make the TCR beta libraries. TCRdb reprocessed the 5' RACE reads with MiXCR, giving one entry per CDR3 protein. The sample includes about 450,000 distinct CDR3 sequences, 25% to 30% seen only once; the top ten take roughly 0.8%. Material: blood, either unsorted or a sorted T cell fraction (not recorded which). The chain joins TRBV20-1 to TRBJ2-1, with 9 nucleotides matching TRBD2. This TCR was sampled from a male donor with ankylosing spondylitis. The DNA of the CDR3 is TGCAGTGCTACCATAGCGGGAGAGGTGGACAATGAGCAGTTCTTC. As protein: CSATIAGEVDNEQFF.